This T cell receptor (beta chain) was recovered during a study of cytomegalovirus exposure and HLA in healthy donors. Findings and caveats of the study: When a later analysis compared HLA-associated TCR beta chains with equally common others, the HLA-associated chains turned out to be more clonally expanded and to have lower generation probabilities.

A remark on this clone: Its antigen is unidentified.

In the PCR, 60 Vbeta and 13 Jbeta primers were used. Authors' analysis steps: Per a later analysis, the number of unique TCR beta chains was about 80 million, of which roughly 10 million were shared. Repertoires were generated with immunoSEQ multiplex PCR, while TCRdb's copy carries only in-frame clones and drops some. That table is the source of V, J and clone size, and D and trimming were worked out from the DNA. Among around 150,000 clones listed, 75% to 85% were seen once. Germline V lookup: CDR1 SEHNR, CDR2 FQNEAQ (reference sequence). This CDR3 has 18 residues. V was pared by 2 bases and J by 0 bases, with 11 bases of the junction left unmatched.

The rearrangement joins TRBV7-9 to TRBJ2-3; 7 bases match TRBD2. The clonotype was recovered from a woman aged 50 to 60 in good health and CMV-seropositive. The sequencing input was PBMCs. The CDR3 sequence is CASSLPVGREPSTDTQYF. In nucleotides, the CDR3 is TGTGCCAGCAGCTTACCGGTAGGGAGGGAACCTAGCACAGATACGCAGTATTTT. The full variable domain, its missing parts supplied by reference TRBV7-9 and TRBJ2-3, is DTGVSQNPRHKITKRGQNVTFRCDPISEHNRLYWYRQTLGQGPEFLTYFQNEAQLEKSRLLSDRFSAERPKGSFSTLEIQRTEQGDSAMYLCASSLPVGREPSTDTQYFGPGTRLTVL.